This T cell receptor beta chain originates from a study of CD8+ T cells in alopecia areata. Whole-study context: The duration of tofacitinib was 6 to 18 months, with 6 months off drug afterward. The study, taken as a whole, reports: Lesional scalp displayed greater clonality than normal scalp, most notably in alopecia totalis/universalis. TCRs were shared less clearly across patients than in mice, possibly for HLA-related reasons. Resident alphabeta T cells of normal skin are also sequenced in scalp samples.

Comments on this clone: Its specificity is not known.

This CDR3 is 14 amino acids long. Trimming cost V 4 bases and J 1 base, with 8 bases left between them. CDR1 LGHNT and CDR2 FRNRAP come from the germline V gene. RNA extraction was followed by reverse transcription into cDNA, which acted as the sequencing template. Clones were sequenced by immunoSEQ multiplex PCR, and TCRdb holds only the in-frame ones, with some missing. Of roughly 150,000 clones in the sample, 45% to 55% were seen once. The chain combines TRBV12-5 with TRBJ2-4; unclear D gene. The TCR comes from a human donor with alopecia areata. The starting material was CD8+ T cells sorted from blood, obtained at week 0. This chain's CDR3 is CASGSTRAKNIQYF. The CDR3 DNA reads TGTGCTAGTGGTTCCACGCGGGCCAAAAACATTCAGTACTTC. The full variable domain, in which reference TRBV12-5 and TRBJ2-4 provide the parts outside the CDR3, is DARVTQTPRHKVTEMGQEVTMRCQPILGHNTVFWYRQTMMQGLELLAYFRNRAPLDDSGMPKDRFSAEMPDATLATLKIQPSEPRDSAVYFCASGSTRAKNIQYFGAGTRLSVL.